This T cell receptor (beta chain) was recorded in a study of a mutant IDH1 vaccine in newly diagnosed glioma. Turning to the study itself: Mean patient age was roughly 43 years; 62.5% were male and roughly 38% female.

About this clone itself: The antigen is undetermined.

Sequencing was performed with immunoSEQ multiplex PCR; in TCRdb, only in-frame clones are kept and a portion is missing. The sample gives roughly 50,000 clones, around 80% of which show up once; around 4.6% is in the top ten. Trimming took off 1 base at V and 0 bases at J, with 9 bases between the two ends. CDR3 length: 15 residues. The germline V gene encodes CDR1 SGHTA and CDR2 FQGNSA. Time point reported: week 47, end of study. Each vaccine dose was 300 ug of mutant IDH1 20-mer peptide, with topical imiquimod. Sample: PBMCs, taken from a glioma patient whose treatment included an IDH1 peptide vaccine. This sequence originates from a woman between 35 and 50 years old with glioma. Some clones in this sample may be carry-over from other donors' samples. This chain connects TRBV7-2 to TRBJ2-5; no firm D call. The CDR3 here is CASSLDGLYQETQYF. The CDR3, as DNA: TGTGCCAGCAGCTTAGATGGCCTGTACCAAGAGACCCAGTACTTC.